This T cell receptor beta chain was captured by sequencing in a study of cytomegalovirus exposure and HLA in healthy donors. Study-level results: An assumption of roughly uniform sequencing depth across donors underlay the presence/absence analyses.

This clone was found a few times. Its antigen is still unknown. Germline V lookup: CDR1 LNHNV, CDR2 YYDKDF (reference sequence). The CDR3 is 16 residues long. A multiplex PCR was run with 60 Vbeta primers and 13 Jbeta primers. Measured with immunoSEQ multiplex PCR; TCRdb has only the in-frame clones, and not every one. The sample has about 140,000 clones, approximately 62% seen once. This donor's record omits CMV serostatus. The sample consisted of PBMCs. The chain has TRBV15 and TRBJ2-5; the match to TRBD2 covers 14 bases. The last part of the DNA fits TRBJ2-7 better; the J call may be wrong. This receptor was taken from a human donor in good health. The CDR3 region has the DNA TGTGCCACCAGCAAAGGACTAGCGGGAGGTCTCTCCGAGCAGTACTTC. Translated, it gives CATSKGLAGGLSEQYF.